This T cell receptor (beta chain) was captured in a study of blood T cell repertoires in COVID-19. Whole-study context: T cells, B-cell-depleted T cells, or PBMCs provided the cDNA or gDNA that served as material.

TCRdb's table, derived via immunoSEQ multiplex PCR, lists solely in-frame clones and lacks some. The table shows more than 85,000 clones, with around 80% occurring only once. J was trimmed by 8 bases and V by 5 bases; bases with no gene match: 8. Germline V lookup: CDR1 SGHNT, CDR2 YENEEA. This CDR3 has 16 amino acids. Sequencing input: peripheral blood. This sequence was found in an elderly woman with active or convalescent COVID-19. V is TRBV11-3 and J is TRBJ2-1, with 14 positions matching TRBD2. CDR3 nucleotides: TGTGCCAGCAGCCCGCCGCAGACTAGCGGGAGGGATGAGCAGTTCTTC. Its translation is CASSPPQTSGRDEQFF.